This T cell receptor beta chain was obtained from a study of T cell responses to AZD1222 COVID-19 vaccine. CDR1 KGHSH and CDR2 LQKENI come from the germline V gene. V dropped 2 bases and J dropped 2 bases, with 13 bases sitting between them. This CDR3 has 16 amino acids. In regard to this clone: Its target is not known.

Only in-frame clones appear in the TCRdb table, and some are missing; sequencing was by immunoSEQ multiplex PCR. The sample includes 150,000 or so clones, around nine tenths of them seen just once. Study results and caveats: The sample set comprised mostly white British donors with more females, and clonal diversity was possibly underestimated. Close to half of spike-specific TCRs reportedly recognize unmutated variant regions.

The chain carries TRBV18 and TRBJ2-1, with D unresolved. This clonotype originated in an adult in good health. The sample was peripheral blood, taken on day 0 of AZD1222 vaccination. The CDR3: CASSPSGVGAYNEQFF. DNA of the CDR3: TGTGCCAGCTCACCAAGTGGGGTGGGTGCCTACAATGAGCAGTTCTTC.